The clone carrying this T cell receptor (beta chain) was seen many times. Axillary draining lymph nodes of breast cancer patients supplied the node samples. The sample belongs to a study of breast tumors, draining lymph nodes, adjacent tissues. MiXCR, applied by TCRdb to the multiplex PCR reads, yields one record per CDR3 protein. The sample consists of over 200,000 distinct CDR3 sequences, 30% to 35% of them appearing once. Germline V gene lookup returns CDR1 LGHNT and CDR2 FRNRAP. The CDR3 sequence is 13 residues long. J was trimmed by 4 bases and V by 3 bases; bases with no gene match: 1. The clonotype originates from a female donor with breast cancer. Some clones in this sample may be carry-over from other donors' samples. Sequenced: axillary lymph node tissue. The chain employs TRBV12-5 and TRBJ1-2; TRBD1 agrees at 8 bases. The DNA for the CDR3 is TGTGCTAGTGGTTTTCAGGGGGCCTATGGCTACACCTTC. This codes for CASGFQGAYGYTF.